These 13 T cell receptor beta chains came from one sample sequenced in a study of cytotoxic CD8 clonotypes in ibrutinib-treated CLL. Using immunoSEQ multiplex PCR, the repertoire was profiled, and TCRdb retains in-frame clones only, with some absent. This table holds approximately 150,000 clones, 70% to 90% found once. The input for sequencing was PBMCs, taken at disease progression, from a patient treated with ibrutinib. Receptor source: a human donor with chronic lymphocytic leukemia.

V usage is TRBV5-5 and J usage is TRBJ1-1, with 7 positions matching TRBD1. CDR3 length equals 13 residues. Germline V gene lookup returns CDR1 SGHKS and CDR2 YYEKEE (reference sequence). The V and J ends lost 0 bases and 9 bases, in that order; junction bases with no gene match: 5. CDR3 nucleotides: TGTGCCAGCAGCTTGGAGGACAGGCGGCAAGCTTTCTTT. It encodes CASSLEDRRQAFF.

This clone was found a few times. The chain carries TRBV5-1 and TRBJ2-7; the D gene could be TRBD1 or TRBD2 (6 bases each). Germline V CDR1 and CDR2: SGHRS, YFSETQ. This CDR3 region has 13 residues. Between the trimmed V and J ends, which lost 4 bases and 1 base, there was a span of 9 bases. The CDR3 spells CASSGGLSYEQYF. CDR3 bases: TGCGCCAGCAGCGGGGGGCTATCCTACGAGCAGTACTTC.

Notes on this clone: One end of the junction fails to match germline, which may point to a read error. This chain joins TRBV28 and TRBJ1-1; 7 bases are shared with TRBD1. The CDR3 extends over 15 amino acids. From germline, CDR1 is MDHEN and CDR2 SYDVKM. CDR3 residues: CTSSPQTGRNTEAFF. The CDR3 nucleotides are TGTACCAGCAGTCCCCAGACAGGGAGGAACACTGAAGCTTTCTTT.

The chain links TRBV19 to TRBJ2-6; 8 bases match TRBD1. Trimming took 1 base from V and 0 from J; bases not matched to a gene: 5. The CDR3 contains 18 residues. Germline V gene lookup returns CDR1 LNHDA and CDR2 SQIVND (reference sequence). The CDR3 spells CASSIVGQGASGANVLTF. The CDR3 DNA follows: TGTGCCAGTAGTATAGTCGGGCAGGGGGCCTCTGGGGCCAACGTCCTGACTTTC.

J is TRBJ1-2 and V is TRBV28; D is unclear. The length of the CDR3 is 13 residues. Trimming removed 4 bases at V and 0 bases at J, with 6 bases between. From germline, CDR1 is MDHEN and CDR2 SYDVKM. The CDR3 DNA reads TGTGCCAGCAGTTCCCAATCTAACTATGGCTACACCTTC. This sequence encodes CASSSQSNYGYTF.

This chain links TRBV19 with TRBJ2-2; possibly TRBD2 for D (6 bases). V shed 5 bases and J shed 6 bases, with 13 bases lying between them. The CDR3 runs to 14 residues. From germline, CDR1 is LNHDA and CDR2 SQIVND (reference sequence). The CDR3 DNA reads TGTGCCAGTAGTCCGGGCGGGATCTCCGGGGAGCTGTTTTTT. Translated, it gives CASSPGGISGELFF.

The chain uses TRBV6-5 and TRBJ1-2, with D maybe TRBD1 (5 bases). There are 15 residues in the CDR3. The germline gives CDR1 MNHEY, CDR2 SVGAGI. The ends were cut back, 5 bases at V and 8 bases at J, with 21 bases in the middle. The DNA for the CDR3 is TGTGCCAGCAGTCGATCTCACAGGAGGCGGCGGGGCTACACCTTC. Its translation: CASSRSHRRRRGYTF.

This chain links TRBV4-1 with TRBJ2-1, with a weak D call TRBD1 (7 bases). The CDR3 spans 17 residues. CDR1 is MGHRA, CDR2 YSYEKL, per germline. Trimming took off 3 bases at V and 3 bases at J, with 18 bases between the two ends. CDR3 amino acids: CASSQAEGAGSYNEQFF. The DNA for the CDR3 is TGCGCCAGCAGCCAGGCCGAGGGGGCGGGGAGCTACAATGAGCAGTTCTTC.

This chain connects TRBV19 to TRBJ2-7, with a weak D call TRBD1 (6 bases). The CDR3 extends over 13 amino acids. V was shortened by 9 bases and J by 1 base, with 13 bases between the two germline ends. Germline loops: CDR1 LNHDA, CDR2 SQIVND (reference sequence). In DNA form, the CDR3 reads TGTGCCAGCAGGACAGCCTCGTCCTACGAGCAGTACTTC. Its protein product is CASRTASSYEQYF. Filled out from reference TRBV19 and TRBJ2-7, the complete variable domain reads DGGITQSPKYLFRKEGQNVTLSCEQNLNHDAMYWYRQDPGQGLRLIYYSQIVNDFQKGDIAEGYSVSREKKESFPLTVTSAQKNPTAFYLCASRTASSYEQYFGPGTRLTVT.

V gene TRBV9 combines with J gene TRBJ2-1; tentatively, D is TRBD1 (7 bases). The CDR3 extends over 17 amino acids. In germline, CDR1 is SGDLS, CDR2 YYNGEE. Trimming removed 4 bases at V and 0 bases at J, with 17 bases between. Here the CDR3 reads CASSLLQGRSSYNEQFF. CDR3 DNA: TGTGCCAGCAGCTTACTACAGGGGAGGAGCTCCTACAATGAGCAGTTCTTC.

This chain connects TRBV11-3 to TRBJ2-5, with 10 nucleotides matching TRBD2. From germline, CDR1 is SGHNT and CDR2 YENEEA. This CDR3 is built from 16 residues. The trim removed 0 bases at V and 4 bases at J, leaving 5 bases unmatched. DNA for the CDR3: TGTGCCAGCAGCTTAGAGAAACTAGCGGGATTAGAGACCCAGTACTTC. The encoded protein is CASSLEKLAGLETQYF.

V is TRBV7-6 and J is TRBJ1-1, with D hard to call. V lost 2 bases and J lost 2, with 6 bases in between. The germline V gene encodes CDR1 SGHVS and CDR2 FNYEAQ. CDR3 length equals 13 residues. In nucleotides, the CDR3 is TGTGCCAGCAGCTTACGGGGTAACACTGAAGCTTTCTTT. Protein: CASSLRGNTEAFF.

The V gene is TRBV19, the J gene TRBJ1-1; 8 positions match TRBD1. Germline V gene data show CDR1 as LNHDA and CDR2 as SQIVND (reference sequence). The CDR3 has 16 residues. J gave up 1 base and V 3 bases, and 7 bases lay outside the gene matches. The CDR3 region is CASSMEYRGTNTEAFF. The DNA of the CDR3 is TGTGCCAGTAGTATGGAATACAGGGGGACGAACACTGAAGCTTTCTTT.